These T cell receptor beta chains were read from a single sample in a study of OX40 agonist ivuxolimab in advanced cancers. TCRdb keeps only in-frame clones here, not all; method: immunoSEQ multiplex PCR. The data show fewer than 45,000 clones, 70% to 90% seen once. Sequencing used CD4+ or CD8+ T cells sorted from blood, obtained in a trial of the OX40 agonist ivuxolimab. Source of these receptors: an adult with an advanced solid tumor such as melanoma, head and neck, liver or kidney cancer. Each CDR3 is given with its conserved first and last residue. A D gene is named only where the DNA matches it firmly. The size field is filled for only some rows; it gives once, few, many or a size class.

d_call: TRBD2; j_call: TRBJ2-3; clone_size: NA; v_call: TRBV6-1; cdr3_nt: TGTGCCAGCAGTGAAGCGCTACTAGCGGGCACAGATACGCAGTATTTT; cdr3_aa: CASSEALLAGTDTQYF
d_call: NA; j_call: TRBJ1-1; clone_size: NA; v_call: TRBV28; cdr3_nt: TGTGCCAGCCCCCCCCGGGGGTCTGTTTGGACTGAAGCTTTCTTT; cdr3_aa: CASPPRGSVWTEAFF
d_call: TRBD2; j_call: TRBJ2-5; clone_size: NA; v_call: TRBV5-1; cdr3_nt: TGCGCCAGCAGCGCCGGGACTAGCGGACAAGAGACCCAGTACTTC; cdr3_aa: CASSAGTSGQETQYF
d_call: NA; j_call: TRBJ2-5; clone_size: NA; v_call: TRBV4-2; cdr3_nt: TGTGCCAGCAGCCAAGATGGGCAGCCCCCAGAGGGGACCCAGTACTTC; cdr3_aa: CASSQDGQPPEGTQYF
d_call: TRBD1; j_call: TRBJ1-3; clone_size: NA; v_call: TRBV29-1; cdr3_nt: TGCAGCGCTGGACAGGGTTCTGGAAACACCATATATTTT; cdr3_aa: CSAGQGSGNTIYF
d_call: NA; j_call: TRBJ1-2; clone_size: once; v_call: TRBV7-8; cdr3_nt: TGTGCCAGCAGTCGTAGGGATAACTATGGCTACACCTTC; cdr3_aa: CASSRRDNYGYTF
d_call: TRBD1; j_call: TRBJ1-2; clone_size: NA; v_call: TRBV29-1; cdr3_nt: TGCAGCGCTGACCTGACAGGGCTTGACTATGGCTACACCTTC; cdr3_aa: CSADLTGLDYGYTF
d_call: NA; j_call: TRBJ1-5; clone_size: NA; v_call: TRBV2; cdr3_nt: TGTGCCAGCAGTCCCTGGCAGGGTCAGGATCAGCCCCAGCATTTT; cdr3_aa: CASSPWQGQDQPQHF
d_call: NA; j_call: TRBJ2-3; clone_size: NA; v_call: TRBV7-9; cdr3_nt: TGTGCCAGCAGCTCCAACCCCAGGAACTATGCAGATACGCAGTATTTT; cdr3_aa: CASSSNPRNYADTQYF
d_call: NA; j_call: TRBJ2-3; clone_size: NA; v_call: TRBV6-1; cdr3_nt: TGTGCCAGCAGTGAAATCTTAGCGGCTAGAGATACGCAGTATTTT; cdr3_aa: CASSEILAARDTQYF
d_call: NA; j_call: TRBJ2-1; clone_size: NA; v_call: TRBV19; cdr3_nt: TGTGCCAGTAGAGAACCGGGAACCTACAATGAGCAGTTCTTC; cdr3_aa: CASREPGTYNEQFF
d_call: NA; j_call: TRBJ1-5; clone_size: NA; v_call: TRBV14; cdr3_nt: TGTGCCAGCAGCCAAAGTCCGAATCAGCCCCAGCATTTT; cdr3_aa: CASSQSPNQPQHF
d_call: TRBD1; j_call: TRBJ1-1; clone_size: NA; v_call: TRBV7-3; cdr3_nt: TGTGCCAGCAGCTTACAATCGACAGGGGATTCTGAAGCTTTCTTT; cdr3_aa: CASSLQSTGDSEAFF
d_call: NA; j_call: TRBJ1-4; clone_size: NA; v_call: TRBV7-8; cdr3_nt: TGTGCCAGCAGCTTCAGGGGCGCGAGTGAAAAACTGTTTTTT; cdr3_aa: CASSFRGASEKLFF
d_call: TRBD2; j_call: TRBJ2-2; clone_size: NA; v_call: TRBV29-1; cdr3_nt: TGCAGCGTTATGGCGGGAGTGGCCGGGGAGCTGTTTTTT; cdr3_aa: CSVMAGVAGELFF
d_call: TRBD2; j_call: TRBJ2-1; clone_size: NA; v_call: TRBV7-8; cdr3_nt: TGTGCCAGCAGCTCCGTCGCGGGGGGGGGATGGCAGTTCTTC; cdr3_aa: CASSSVAGGGWQFF
d_call: TRBD2; j_call: TRBJ2-1; clone_size: NA; v_call: TRBV29-1; cdr3_nt: TGCAGCGTTAGTAGCGGGAGGGTTCAGATACGGTTCTTC; cdr3_aa: CSVSSGRVQIRFF
d_call: NA; j_call: TRBJ1-5; clone_size: NA; v_call: TRBV2; cdr3_nt: TGTGCCAGCAACCCCACGGGGGGCCGGCAGCCCCAGCATTTT; cdr3_aa: CASNPTGGRQPQHF
d_call: TRBD1; j_call: TRBJ1-2; clone_size: few; v_call: TRBV19; cdr3_nt: TGTGCCAGCGGCGGACAGGGGCCCTATGGCTACACCTTC; cdr3_aa: CASGGQGPYGYTF
d_call: NA; j_call: TRBJ1-1; clone_size: NA; v_call: TRBV7-2; cdr3_nt: TGTGCCAGCAGGTCGAACACTGAAGCTTTCTTT; cdr3_aa: CASRSNTEAFF
d_call: NA; j_call: TRBJ1-2; clone_size: NA; v_call: TRBV30; cdr3_nt: TGTGCCTGGAGTACGCTGGATGGCGGCTACACCTTC; cdr3_aa: CAWSTLDGGYTF
d_call: TRBD1; j_call: TRBJ2-1; clone_size: NA; v_call: TRBV7-8; cdr3_nt: TGTGCCAGCAGCTTAGGCGGCGGGACAGGCTGGAATGAGCAGTTCTTC; cdr3_aa: CASSLGGGTGWNEQFF
d_call: TRBD2; j_call: TRBJ2-3; clone_size: NA; v_call: TRBV2; cdr3_nt: TGTGCCAGCAGTGGCCTTCTAGCGGGCAGGGCAGATACGCAGTATTTT; cdr3_aa: CASSGLLAGRADTQYF
d_call: NA; j_call: TRBJ2-2; clone_size: NA; v_call: TRBV7-2; cdr3_nt: TGTGCCAGCAGCTTAGATTGGGGATCAGGGCGGGGCACCGGGGAGCTGTTTTTT; cdr3_aa: CASSLDWGSGRGTGELFF
d_call: NA; j_call: TRBJ2-2; clone_size: once; v_call: TRBV2; cdr3_nt: TGTGCCAGCAGTGAAGCCCGGGGCGACACCGGGGAGCTGTTTTTT; cdr3_aa: CASSEARGDTGELFF
d_call: NA; j_call: TRBJ1-5; clone_size: few; v_call: TRBV6-1; cdr3_nt: TGTGCCAGCAGTAAAAGCGGATATCAGCCCCAGCATTTT; cdr3_aa: CASSKSGYQPQHF
d_call: NA; j_call: TRBJ1-5; clone_size: NA; v_call: TRBV30; cdr3_nt: TGTGCCTGGAGTGTTGGTAGGGGGAATCAGCCCCAGCATTTT; cdr3_aa: CAWSVGRGNQPQHF
d_call: TRBD1; j_call: TRBJ1-3; clone_size: NA; v_call: TRBV6-1; cdr3_nt: TGTGCCAGCAGAGACAGGGGCTTCTCTGGAAACACCATATATTTT; cdr3_aa: CASRDRGFSGNTIYF
d_call: NA; j_call: TRBJ2-3; clone_size: NA; v_call: TRBV5-8; cdr3_nt: TGTGCCAGCAGCTTGTCGTCAGGGGGGTTCGAAGATACGCAGTATTTT; cdr3_aa: CASSLSSGGFEDTQYF
d_call: TRBD2; j_call: TRBJ2-1; clone_size: NA; v_call: TRBV7-9; cdr3_nt: TGTGCCAGCAGCTTAGCGGCGGGAGCCAATGAGCAGTTCTTC; cdr3_aa: CASSLAAGANEQFF
d_call: NA; j_call: TRBJ2-1; clone_size: NA; v_call: TRBV19; cdr3_nt: TGTGCCAGTAGTATTCAGTGGCAAGCCCATGAGCAGTTCTTC; cdr3_aa: CASSIQWQAHEQFF
d_call: NA; j_call: TRBJ1-2; clone_size: NA; v_call: TRBV5-1; cdr3_nt: TGCGCCAGCAGCTTCGGTCTGGGGATCTATGGCTACACCTTC; cdr3_aa: CASSFGLGIYGYTF
d_call: NA; j_call: TRBJ1-6; clone_size: NA; v_call: TRBV9; cdr3_nt: TGTGCCAGCAGCGTAGGACCGGTGATTGATGAGCTCCACTTT; cdr3_aa: CASSVGPVIDELHF
d_call: TRBD2; j_call: TRBJ2-2; clone_size: NA; v_call: TRBV5-1; cdr3_nt: TGCGCCAGCAGCCCCCGACTAGCGGGAGGGGACACCGGGGAGCTGTTTTTT; cdr3_aa: CASSPRLAGGDTGELFF
d_call: NA; j_call: TRBJ2-5; clone_size: NA; v_call: TRBV7-3; cdr3_nt: TGTGCCAGCAGCTTAAAGGGGCAAGGGGGAACCCAGTACTTC; cdr3_aa: CASSLKGQGGTQYF
d_call: NA; j_call: TRBJ1-3; clone_size: NA; v_call: TRBV30; cdr3_nt: TGTGCCTACGCCGGGGATGGAAACACCATATATTTT; cdr3_aa: CAYAGDGNTIYF
d_call: TRBD1; j_call: TRBJ2-2; clone_size: NA; v_call: TRBV6-4; cdr3_nt: TGTGCCAGCCGACCATCCGGACAGGGATACACCGGGGAGCTGTTTTTT; cdr3_aa: CASRPSGQGYTGELFF
d_call: TRBD2; j_call: TRBJ2-5; clone_size: NA; v_call: TRBV5-1; cdr3_nt: TGCGCCAGCAGAAACGGACTAGTCTTAGAGACCCAGTACTTC; cdr3_aa: CASRNGLVLETQYF
d_call: TRBD1; j_call: TRBJ1-1; clone_size: NA; v_call: TRBV6-5; cdr3_nt: TGTGCCAGCAAAATCCAGGGGGCCGGCACTGAAGCTTTCTTT; cdr3_aa: CASKIQGAGTEAFF
d_call: TRBD2; j_call: TRBJ2-2; clone_size: NA; v_call: TRBV30; cdr3_nt: TGTGCCTGGAGTGCTACGGGAGGGCCGGTAACCGGGGAGCTGTTTTTT; cdr3_aa: CAWSATGGPVTGELFF
d_call: NA; j_call: TRBJ2-5; clone_size: NA; v_call: TRBV5-4; cdr3_nt: TGTGCCAGCGGGGGAGAGACCCAGTACTTC; cdr3_aa: CASGGETQYF
d_call: NA; j_call: TRBJ1-2; clone_size: NA; v_call: TRBV5-1; cdr3_nt: TGCGCCAGCAGCTTGGCGCAGGGTCCCTATGGCTACACCTTC; cdr3_aa: CASSLAQGPYGYTF
d_call: NA; j_call: TRBJ2-1; clone_size: NA; v_call: TRBV14; cdr3_nt: TGTGCCAGCAGCCAGGTCTTCGAGCAGTTCTTC; cdr3_aa: CASSQVFEQFF
d_call: TRBD1; j_call: TRBJ1-4; clone_size: NA; v_call: TRBV6-5; cdr3_nt: TGTGCCAGCAGGGGACAGGGCTTCTTTGAAAAACTGTTTTTT; cdr3_aa: CASRGQGFFEKLFF
d_call: TRBD2; j_call: TRBJ2-1; clone_size: NA; v_call: TRBV28; cdr3_nt: TGTGCCAGCAGTTTGACGGGAGGTCCCCCCTACAATGAGCAGTTCTTC; cdr3_aa: CASSLTGGPPYNEQFF
d_call: TRBD1; j_call: TRBJ1-5; clone_size: once; v_call: TRBV19; cdr3_nt: TGTGCCAGTAGTATACCGGGACAGGGGGCTCGTCAGCCCCAGCATTTT; cdr3_aa: CASSIPGQGARQPQHF
d_call: NA; j_call: TRBJ1-1; clone_size: NA; v_call: TRBV4-1; cdr3_nt: TGCGCCAGCACCCAAAATTGGGTGAACACTGAAGCTTTCTTT; cdr3_aa: CASTQNWVNTEAFF